This T cell receptor beta chain was observed in a study of T cells in Graves' hyperthyroidism and ophthalmopathy. The CDR3 runs to 15 residues. Germline CDR1 reads SGDLS; CDR2 reads YYNGEE. V lost 3 bases and J 1 base, leaving 12 bases between the germline ends. Amplification yielded TCR beta CDR3 regions, with RNA transcripts as the source. RT-PCR in the first round (using the HTBI primer set) targeted the TCR CDR3. Each CDR3 protein gets one entry after TCRdb re-called the multiplex PCR reads with MiXCR. The sample holds around 350,000 distinct CDR3 sequences; around a sixth are singletons and the top ten take roughly a quarter.

The sample consisted of blood. This sequence was found in a young woman with Graves' hyperthyroidism that later progressed to Graves' ophthalmopathy. This chain uses TRBV9 with TRBJ2-3; possibly TRBD2 for D (6 bases). The CDR3 nucleotides read TGTGCCAGCAGCGGACGGGAGCTTGGCACAGATACGCAGTATTTT. This codes for CASSGRELGTDTQYF.